These 31 T cell receptor beta chains were sequenced from one sample in a study of blood T cell repertoires in COVID-19. Assay: immunoSEQ multiplex PCR; the TCRdb copy retains only in-frame clones and omits some. The sample records around 230,000 clones, 88% being singletons. Sequenced sample: PBMCs or T cells enriched from blood (not recorded which). The receptors shown here come from a young woman who had recovered from COVID-19.

The V and J genes are TRBV9 and TRBJ2-1; D is undetermined. The CDR3 contains 16 residues. CDR1 is SGDLS and CDR2 is YYNGEE in the germline V gene. Trimming pared 3 bases from V and 0 bases from J, leaving 13 bases between. This CDR3 is CASSANDLSSYNEQFF. CDR3 sequence (DNA): TGTGCCAGCAGCGCTAATGATCTGAGCTCCTACAATGAGCAGTTCTTC.

This clone was detected once. The DNA of the CDR3 is TGTGCCATCAGTGTCAGGACAGGGGGCAATGAGCAGTTCTTC. It specifies CAISVRTGGNEQFF. J is TRBJ2-1 and V is TRBV10-3; 10 bases map to TRBD1. This CDR3 region has 14 residues. Trimming removed 4 bases from V and 6 bases from J; junction bases left unmatched: 3. CDR1 and CDR2 from the germline V gene are ENHRY and SYGVKD.

This chain uses TRBV5-4 with TRBJ1-1; D not resolved. Germline CDR1 SGHNT, CDR2 YYREEE (reference sequence). The germline V and J ends were trimmed by 7 bases and 0 bases, with 7 bases remaining between them. This CDR3 comprises 12 residues. CDR3 loop: CASGHMNTEAFF. CDR3 DNA: TGTGCCAGCGGGCATATGAACACTGAAGCTTTCTTT.

This clone was seen only a few times. The rearrangement links TRBV19 to TRBJ1-1; TRBD1 agrees at 8 bases. Germline loops: CDR1 LNHDA, CDR2 SQIVND (reference sequence). V gave up 10 bases and J gave up 3 bases; unmatched junction bases: 7. This CDR3 comprises 13 residues. The CDR3 nucleotides are TGTGCCATCAAGCAGGGGGCAGACACTGAAGCTTTCTTT. This codes for CAIKQGADTEAFF.

In its sample, this clone was seen many times. The chain is built from TRBV9 and TRBJ2-1, with 7 bases that match TRBD1. Germline lookup yields CDR1 SGDLS and CDR2 YYNGEE. V lost 0 bases, J lost 9 bases, and 6 bases stayed unmatched. The CDR3 consists of 14 residues. CDR3 loop: CASSVAYRGREQFF. In DNA, the CDR3 is TGTGCCAGCAGCGTAGCGTACAGGGGACGTGAGCAGTTCTTC.

The chain links TRBV6-2 or TRBV6-3 to TRBJ1-2, with TRBD1 matching 7 bases. The V gene's germline CDR1 is MNHEY and CDR2 SVGEGT. The CDR3 covers 14 residues. Trimming cost V 3 bases and J 7 bases; bases outside gene matches: 8. The CDR3 DNA sequence: TGTGCCAGCAGTTATTTGACAGGGCCCGGTGGCTACACCTTC. This sequence encodes CASSYLTGPGGYTF.

The V gene is TRBV19, the J gene TRBJ1-5, with D hard to call. Per germline, CDR1 LNHDA and CDR2 SQIVND (reference sequence). V was pared by 4 bases and J by 7 bases, with 14 bases between. The CDR3 has 14 residues. CDR3 in amino acids: CASSTDYRGQPQHF. The CDR3 nucleotides are TGTGCCAGTAGTACTGACTACCGCGGGCAGCCCCAGCATTTT.

This chain joins TRBV5-6 and TRBJ2-1; TRBD1 agrees at 7 bases. The CDR3 runs to 16 residues. CDR1 and CDR2 (germline): SGHDT, YYEEEE. V lost 0 bases, J lost 2 bases, and 5 bases stayed unmatched. CDR3 DNA: TGTGCCAGCAGCTTGGCTGACAGGGTAACCTACAATGAGCAGTTCTTC. Translated, it gives CASSLADRVTYNEQFF.

The gene calls are TRBV19 and TRBJ1-6, with 8 bases matching TRBD1. The CDR3 runs to 15 residues. In germline, CDR1 is LNHDA, CDR2 SQIVND (reference sequence). V shed 3 bases, J shed 10 bases, and the junction held 8 bases outside the gene matches. CDR3 in amino acids: CASSIMTGAGSPLHF. The CDR3 DNA reads TGTGCCAGTAGTATTATGACAGGGGCTGGGTCACCCCTCCACTTT.

The chain recombines TRBV29-1 with TRBJ2-1, with TRBD1 matching over 9 bases. This CDR3 comprises 13 residues. Germline CDR1 is SQVTM and CDR2 is ANQGSEA. This chain's CDR3 is CSSRDRAYNEQFF. CDR3 DNA: TGCAGTTCCCGGGACAGGGCCTACAATGAGCAGTTCTTC.

This clone was detected only once. The chain couples TRBV7-2 to TRBJ1-2, with D possibly being TRBD1 (6 bases). The CDR3 consists of 13 residues. Trimming stripped 5 bases from V and 3 bases from J, with 10 bases between. Germline V gives CDR1 SGHTA, CDR2 FQGNSA. CDR3 in DNA: TGTGCCAGCAGCAACCGACAGGACTATGGCTACACCTTC. Encoded protein: CASSNRQDYGYTF.

The chain is built from TRBV9 and TRBJ1-3, with a tentative D call TRBD1 (5 bases). Trimming pared 2 bases from V and 0 bases from J, leaving 12 bases between. The germline V gene has CDR1 SGDLS and CDR2 YYNGEE. The CDR3 is 16 amino acids. The CDR3 DNA follows: TGTGCCAGCAGCGTCGAAACAGGTATCTCTGGAAACACCATATATTTT. Translation: CASSVETGISGNTIYF.

The chain employs TRBV7-9 and TRBJ2-5, with D possibly TRBD1 on 5 matching bases. CDR1 and CDR2 from the germline V gene are SEHNR and FQNEAQ (reference sequence). With 3 bases removed from V and 1 base from J, the gap between germline ends came to 9 bases. This CDR3 region has 14 residues. CDR3 in amino acids: CASSFQGPQETQYF. The DNA for the CDR3 is TGTGCCAGCAGCTTCCAGGGCCCCCAAGAGACCCAGTACTTC.

The chain recombines TRBV7-9 with TRBJ1-5; 7 bases agree with TRBD1. With 4 bases clipped from V and 7 bases from J, the junction kept 22 bases outside the gene matches. CDR1 is SEHNR, CDR2 FQNEAQ, per germline (reference sequence). The CDR3 loop spans 19 amino acids. The chain's CDR3 is CASSSVDRPNHANLQPQHF. DNA for the CDR3: TGTGCCAGCAGCTCGGTGGACAGGCCCAACCACGCGAATCTCCAGCCCCAGCATTTT.

This clone has only a few counts. The chain links TRBV7-8 to TRBJ2-3; D is undetermined. The length of the CDR3 is 17 residues. The germline V gene has CDR1 SGHVS and CDR2 FQNEAQ. V was cut by 5 bases and J by 3 bases, with 21 bases left in between. CDR3 amino acids: CASSPRVASLITDTQYF. CDR3 in DNA: TGTGCCAGCAGCCCCCGGGTGGCTTCGCTGATTACAGATACGCAGTATTTT.

There are a few counts of this clone. The chain uses TRBV28 and TRBJ2-7, with a weak D call TRBD1 (6 bases). V lost 4 bases to trimming and J lost 3 bases, with 10 bases between them. Germline V gene sequence: CDR1 MDHEN, CDR2 SYDVKM. CDR3 length: 13 amino acids. CDR3 residues: CASSSDRYYEQYF. The DNA of the CDR3 is TGTGCCAGCAGTTCGGACAGATACTACGAGCAGTACTTC.

The rearrangement joins TRBV10-1 to TRBJ1-2; D is unclear. The V end was cut by 6 bases, the J end by 1 base, with 21 bases between. The CDR3 covers 17 residues. In germline, CDR1 is WNHNN, CDR2 SYGVQD (reference sequence). Here the CDR3 reads CASSEGRTTTINYGYTF. DNA for the CDR3: TGCGCCAGCAGCGAGGGCAGAACTACGACGATTAACTATGGCTACACCTTC.

V usage is TRBV19 and J usage is TRBJ1-6; D is undetermined. Trimming cost V 3 bases and J 7 bases, with 13 bases left between them. Germline loops: CDR1 LNHDA, CDR2 SQIVND (reference sequence). The CDR3 totals 15 residues. Here the CDR3 reads CASSIYAGENSPLHF. The DNA for the CDR3 is TGTGCCAGTAGTATCTACGCGGGCGAGAATTCACCCCTCCACTTT.

The V gene is TRBV19, the J gene TRBJ2-5, with no clear D. V was cut by 4 bases and J by 4 bases, with 4 bases left in between. CDR1 LNHDA and CDR2 SQIVND come from the germline V gene (reference sequence). The CDR3 is 11 amino acids. Here the CDR3 reads CASSTRETQYF. The DNA of the CDR3 is TGTGCCAGTAGTACCCGAGAGACCCAGTACTTC.

The rearrangement links TRBV4-2 to TRBJ1-1, with D perhaps matching TRBD1 (5 bases). Trimming pared 0 bases from V and 7 bases from J, leaving 18 bases between. Germline loops: CDR1 LGHNA, CDR2 YNFKEQ. The CDR3 runs to 16 residues. DNA of the CDR3: TGTGCCAGCAGCCAAGACGCGGGAGCCCGGGGCGGTGAAGCTTTCTTT. This codes for CASSQDAGARGGEAFF.

V and J are TRBV4-2 and TRBJ2-7, with D perhaps matching TRBD2 (5 bases). Per germline, CDR1 LGHNA and CDR2 YNFKEQ. This CDR3 spans 14 amino acids. V was pared by 0 bases and J by 2 bases, with 8 bases between. The DNA of the CDR3 is TGTGCCAGCAGCCAAGAGCCGGGAACCTACGAGCAGTACTTC. This sequence encodes CASSQEPGTYEQYF.

The chain recombines TRBV19 with TRBJ2-1, with D possibly matching TRBD2 (5 bases). With 0 bases removed from V and 3 bases from J, the gap between germline ends came to 21 bases. Germline loops: CDR1 LNHDA, CDR2 SQIVND (reference sequence). The CDR3 runs to 19 residues. The CDR3 loop reads CASSIDDGKRAVYYNEQFF. Here the CDR3 DNA reads TGTGCCAGTAGTATAGATGATGGAAAAAGAGCGGTATACTACAATGAGCAGTTCTTC.

The V gene is TRBV15, the J gene TRBJ1-4; possible D gene TRBD1, 5 bases. Looked up from germline, CDR1 is LNHNV and CDR2 is YYDKDF (reference sequence). This CDR3 is built from 15 residues. Trimming stripped 5 bases from V and 4 bases from J, with 14 bases between. The CDR3 spells CATSLSTAYNEKLFF. Written as DNA, the CDR3 is TGTGCCACCAGCCTCTCGACAGCGTATAATGAAAAACTGTTTTTT. Using reference TRBV15 and TRBJ1-4 for the parts outside the CDR3, the full variable domain is DAMVIQNPRYQVTQFGKPVTLSCSQTLNHNVMYWYQQKSSQAPKLLFHYYDKDFNNEADTPDNFQSRRPNTSFCFLDIRSPGLGDTAMYLCATSLSTAYNEKLFFGSGTQLSVL.

The chain carries TRBV9 and TRBJ1-4; D possibly corresponds to TRBD1 (6 bases). The CDR3 is made up of 13 amino acids. Germline V gives CDR1 SGDLS, CDR2 YYNGEE. Trimming took off 3 bases at V and 7 bases at J, with 10 bases between the two ends. CDR3 DNA: TGTGCCAGCAGCGGACAGGTGGCTGAAAAACTGTTTTTT. Residues: CASSGQVAEKLFF.

This clone was seen only once. J is TRBJ1-5 and V is TRBV12-3 or TRBV12-4; D remains unclear. V was shortened by 6 bases and J by 3 bases, with 9 bases between the two germline ends. The CDR3 totals 13 residues. CDR3 nucleotides: TGTGCCAGCAGCTGGACTTCCAATCAGCCCCAGCATTTT. This translates into CASSWTSNQPQHF.

The J gene is TRBJ1-2, the V gene TRBV5-6; maybe TRBD1 (6 bases). Germline-derived CDR1 and CDR2 are SGHDT and YYEEEE. V dropped 4 bases and J dropped 4 bases, with 11 bases sitting between them. This CDR3 comprises 13 residues. The CDR3 loop is CASSRDTFYGYTF. In DNA, the CDR3 is TGTGCCAGCAGCCGGGACACTTTCTATGGCTACACCTTC. The variable domain in full, with the rest retrieved from reference TRBV5-6 and TRBJ1-2, is DAGVTQSPTHLIKTRGQQVTLRCSPKSGHDTVSWYQQALGQGPQFIFQYYEEEERQRGNFPDRFSGHQFPNYSSELNVNALLLGDSALYLCASSRDTFYGYTFGSGTRLTVV.

V is TRBV9 and J is TRBJ1-2; 10 positions match TRBD1. The trim removed 4 bases at V and 3 bases at J, leaving 6 bases unmatched. The CDR3 is 15 amino acids. Germline CDR1 SGDLS, CDR2 YYNGEE. In nucleotides, the CDR3 is TGTGCCAGCAGCAACAGCGGGACAGGGGACTATGGCTACACCTTC. The encoded protein is CASSNSGTGDYGYTF.

The chain has TRBV7-2 and TRBJ2-7; 9 nucleotides agree with TRBD1. This CDR3 has 15 residues. The germline CDR1 and CDR2 sequences are SGHTA and FQGNSA. The V gene end was trimmed by 2 bases and the J gene end by 3 bases; junction bases not matched to a gene: 5. This CDR3 is CASSLTTGGVYEQYF. DNA of the CDR3: TGTGCCAGCAGCTTAACGACAGGGGGTGTCTACGAGCAGTACTTC.

J is TRBJ2-2 and V is TRBV19; D perhaps matches TRBD1 (5 bases). This CDR3 has 15 amino acids. V was cut by 5 bases and J by 0 bases, with 10 bases left in between. Germline V gene lookup returns CDR1 LNHDA and CDR2 SQIVND (reference sequence). The CDR3 sequence is CASSVQASNTGELFF. The CDR3 DNA reads as TGTGCCAGTAGTGTACAGGCCTCGAACACCGGGGAGCTGTTTTTT.

V is TRBV14 and J is TRBJ1-1; 8 nucleotides align to TRBD1. Germline loops: CDR1 SGHDN, CDR2 FVKESK. Trimming took 1 base from V and 11 from J; bases not matched to a gene: 9. This CDR3 spans 14 amino acids. The CDR3 DNA reads TGTGCCAGCAGCCAAGCGGGGAAGGACAGGGCGGCTTTCTTT. Translating gives CASSQAGKDRAAFF.

V usage is TRBV14 and J usage is TRBJ2-2, with TRBD1 as a possible D gene (5 bases). Germline loops: CDR1 SGHDN, CDR2 FVKESK. This CDR3 has 14 residues. The V gene lost 7 bases and the J gene lost 6 bases, with 15 bases spanning the gap. The CDR3 here is CASTSFGAPGELFF. The DNA for the CDR3 is TGTGCCAGCACCAGTTTTGGGGCTCCCGGGGAGCTGTTTTTT.